This T cell receptor (beta chain) is from a study of early T cells in non-severe SARS-CoV-2 infection. Overall study: Bulk RNA isolated from unsorted whole blood underwent sequencing; chains were not paired. Study-wide results and limits: Private and CD4 specificities were missed by VDJdb matching, which favored anti-spike CD8 responses.

Attachment of unique molecular identifiers was made to individual cDNA molecules. TCRdb re-called the 5' RACE reads through MiXCR, storing one row per CDR3 protein. The table shows tens of thousands of distinct CDR3 sequences, with 5.8% occurring only once. This clonotype was seen many times. The antigen remains undetermined. Trimming took off 7 bases at V and 5 bases at J, with 20 bases between the two ends. Germline CDR1 and CDR2: MNHEY and SMNVEV (reference sequence). This CDR3 contains 15 residues. This receptor was identified in an adult who was a healthcare worker with PCR-confirmed SARS-CoV-2 infection or an uninfected control (not recorded which). Sequencing used whole blood. The V gene is TRBV27, the J gene TRBJ2-5; D may correspond to TRBD1 or TRBD2 (5 bases each). CDR3 DNA sequence: TGTGCCAGCAAGCGTCCGGGGACCGCGTACGAGACCCAGTACTTC. Amino acid sequence: CASKRPGTAYETQYF.